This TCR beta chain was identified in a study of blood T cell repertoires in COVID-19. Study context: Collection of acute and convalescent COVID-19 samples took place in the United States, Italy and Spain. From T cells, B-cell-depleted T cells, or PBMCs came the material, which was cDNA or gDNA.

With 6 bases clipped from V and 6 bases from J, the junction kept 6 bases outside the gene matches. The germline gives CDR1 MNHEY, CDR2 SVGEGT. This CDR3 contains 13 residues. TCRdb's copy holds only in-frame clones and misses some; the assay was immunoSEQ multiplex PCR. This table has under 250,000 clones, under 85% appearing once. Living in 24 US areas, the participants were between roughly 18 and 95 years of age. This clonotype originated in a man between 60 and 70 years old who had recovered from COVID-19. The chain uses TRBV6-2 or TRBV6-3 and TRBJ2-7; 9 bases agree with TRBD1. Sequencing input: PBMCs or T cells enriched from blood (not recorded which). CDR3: CASSSGQGGEQYF. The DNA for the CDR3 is TGTGCCAGCAGCTCGGGACAGGGTGGCGAGCAGTACTTC.